Included here is one T cell receptor beta chain sequence, with context. This clone has a single count. No cognate antigen has been identified for it. Qualities for individual bases were not recorded, and no much larger clone is one base off. This sample was included in a study of blood T cell repertoires in COVID-19 (dated by TCRdb to about 2020). For context, the study as a whole: Samples covering the acute and convalescent phases of COVID-19 were provided by collaborators in the United States, Italy and Spain. The repertoires were released in a freely available public database meant as a resource for research on the immune response to SARS-CoV-2. HLA class I and class II types, where available, came from metadata supplied by the sample provider rather than from assay-based typing. The samples were drawn from two sources: the first 160 participants of the ongoing ImmuneRACE study, and fewer than 1,500 subjects contributed by 6 global collaborators. Deeply sampled blood TCRbeta repertoires from subjects exposed to, actively infected with, or recovered from COVID-19 were included in the dataset. The sample metadata nearly always contained a de-identified subject ID, COVID-19 status, age in years and sex. The prospective study material was composed of cDNA or gDNA derived from T cells, B-cell-depleted T cells, or PBMCs.

According to the germline V gene, CDR1 reads LGHNA and CDR2 reads YNFKEQ. The CDR3 goes from the cysteine to the phenylalanine over 17 residues. Kept here is only the CDR3 DNA, which spans 51 bases and is read in frame from base 1. Here V drops 8 bases and J drops 5 bases, and the junction holds 9 bases not matched to any gene. The collaborating institutions used their own protocols to collect whole blood in K2EDTA tubes. For TCRbeta analysis, collaborators shipped samples as frozen whole blood, isolated PBMCs, or DNA extracted from either of those sample types. Results and caveats for the whole study, not just this receptor: The amount of clinical and demographic metadata varied by source and participant and was provided uncurated.

TCRbeta CDR3 regions were amplified from genomic DNA using the immunoSEQ Assay, a bias-controlled multiplex PCR. On the study's bioinformatics: Within the assay, amplification of reference gene primers was used to estimate how many nucleated cells each sample contained. Sequence reads were collapsed and filtered to measure the absolute abundance of every unique TCRbeta CDR3 rearrangement. Productive Simpson clonality was computed per sample as the square root of Simpson's diversity index over productive rearrangements. TCRdb took this table from immuneACCESS and kept in-frame rearrangements with V and J called. Such tables lack part of the clones; where checked against another copy, unresolved V genes explain under half of the gap, and the rest is unexplained. That table supplies the V and J calls and clone size; D and trimming were determined from the DNA. The sample table holds more than 150,000 clones, of which roughly 85% were seen once. The top ten clones comprise about 8.2% of the sample.

The V gene is TRBV4-2 and the J gene is TRBJ2-2; 15 middle bases align to TRBD2. Specimen: peripheral blood. This receptor was identified in a man in his sixties with acute or convalescent COVID-19. For the CDR3, the sequence is CASRPGLAGGRTGELFF. The DNA sequence is TGTGCCAGCCGCCCCGGACTAGCGGGGGGGAGGACCGGGGAGCTGTTTTTT.